A selection of T cell receptor beta chains follows, all from one sample in a study of OX40 agonist ivuxolimab in advanced cancers. Sequencing was performed with immunoSEQ multiplex PCR; in TCRdb, only in-frame clones are kept and a portion is missing. This table holds roughly 6,700 clones, around 70% found once. Here the sequenced sample was CD4+ or CD8+ T cells sorted from blood, taken in a trial of the OX40 agonist ivuxolimab. The receptors shown here come from an adult with an advanced solid tumor such as melanoma, head and neck, liver or kidney cancer. CDR3s include the opening cysteine and the closing phenylalanine or tryptophan.

v_call: TRBV28
cdr3_aa: CASRERQGGNYGYTF

v_call: TRBV6-4
cdr3_aa: CASSEGLATDTQYF

v_call: TRBV21-1
cdr3_aa: CASRFRETQYF

v_call: TRBV5-6
cdr3_aa: CASSLVSEAFF

v_call: TRBV4-2
cdr3_aa: CASSSGQGPSYEQYF

v_call: TRBV29-1
cdr3_aa: CSAMYDTQYF

v_call: TRBV15
cdr3_aa: CATSRPRGSYNEQFF

v_call: TRBV27
cdr3_aa: CASSLYTGELFF

v_call: TRBV19
cdr3_aa: CASSRAITNNEQFF

v_call: TRBV6-5
cdr3_aa: CASSLTGENTEAFF